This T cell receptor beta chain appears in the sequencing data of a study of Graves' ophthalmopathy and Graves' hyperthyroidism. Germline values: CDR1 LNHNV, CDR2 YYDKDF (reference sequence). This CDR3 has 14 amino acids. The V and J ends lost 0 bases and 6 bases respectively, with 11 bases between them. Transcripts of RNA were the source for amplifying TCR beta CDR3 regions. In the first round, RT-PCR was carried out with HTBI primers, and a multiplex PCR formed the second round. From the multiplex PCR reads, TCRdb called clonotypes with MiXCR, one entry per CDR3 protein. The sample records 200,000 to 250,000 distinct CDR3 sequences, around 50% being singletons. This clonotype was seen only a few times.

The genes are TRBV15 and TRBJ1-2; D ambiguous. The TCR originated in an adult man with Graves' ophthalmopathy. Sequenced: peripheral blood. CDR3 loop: CATSRDPGPDGYTF. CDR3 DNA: TGTGCCACCAGCAGAGATCCAGGCCCAGATGGCTACACCTTC. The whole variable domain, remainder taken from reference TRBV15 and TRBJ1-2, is DAMVIQNPRYQVTQFGKPVTLSCSQTLNHNVMYWYQQKSSQAPKLLFHYYDKDFNNEADTPDNFQSRRPNTSFCFLDIRSPGLGDTAMYLCATSRDPGPDGYTFGSGTRLTVV.